These 3 T cell receptor beta chains share one sample of origin, sequenced in a study of blood T cell repertoires in COVID-19 (dated by TCRdb to the early 2020s). Preparation of the library involved the immunoSEQ multiplex PCR assay. TCRdb took over this immuneACCESS table, retaining in-frame rearrangements with V and J assigned. Such tables are incomplete; in checked studies, under half of the missing clones stem from an unresolved V gene, and the remainder is unexplained. The sample table lists about 170,000 clones, around 80% of them with a count of one. The top ten clonotypes cover around 19% of the sample. The sample taken for sequencing was peripheral blood. These receptors all stem from a woman in her 70s who had recovered from COVID-19.

The chain links TRBV6-5 to TRBJ1-3, with unresolved D. The CDR3 is 13 amino acids. From germline, CDR1 is MNHEY and CDR2 SVGAGI. V lost 4 bases and J 2 bases, leaving 6 bases between the germline ends. DNA for the CDR3: TGTGCCAGCAGTTTCGGTACTGGAAACACCATATATTTT. Protein sequence: CASSFGTGNTIYF.

V is TRBV5-1 and J is TRBJ2-3, with TRBD2 identical over 9 bases. The CDR3 totals 15 residues. Germline assignment: CDR1 SGHRS and CDR2 YFSETQ. The junction had 9 bases not matched to a gene; V was cut back by 7 bases and J by 3 bases. DNA of the CDR3: TGCGCCAGCGCGGGAAGCGGGGGGCCGACAGATACGCAGTATTTT. Protein product: CASAGSGGPTDTQYF.

The V gene is TRBV4-1, the J gene TRBJ1-6, with D unclear. The CDR3 consists of 18 residues. CDR1 and CDR2 (germline): MGHRA, YSYEKL. The germline V and J ends were trimmed by 4 bases and 3 bases, with 19 bases remaining between them. DNA for the CDR3: TGCGCCAGCAGCCCAATTCGGGGTCTAAGGGTCTATAATTCACCCCTCCACTTT. This sequence encodes CASSPIRGLRVYNSPLHF.